The next 2 T cell receptor beta chains were all read from a single sample in a study of control samples from healthy donors and cancer patients. This table comes from immunoSEQ multiplex PCR, and its TCRdb copy is limited to in-frame clones, with some not included. The data hold approximately 120,000 clones, with 90% observed a single time. Sequencing was carried out using blood. The receptors were gathered from a human donor in good health. The donor label of this sample is uncertain.

This chain uses TRBV9 with TRBJ1-3; a weak D match, TRBD1 (5 bases). V was cut by 0 bases and J by 3 bases, with 13 bases left in between. The CDR3 covers 16 residues. Germline V CDR1 and CDR2: SGDLS, YYNGEE. CDR3 sequence: CASSVGGGTIGNTIYF. Written as DNA, the CDR3 is TGTGCCAGCAGCGTAGGTGGAGGGACGATTGGAAACACCATATATTTT.

The chain couples TRBV6-6 to TRBJ1-4; no clear D gene. CDR1 is MNHNY, CDR2 SVGAGI, per germline (reference sequence). The CDR3 totals 11 residues. V was trimmed by 6 bases and J by 4 bases, leaving 3 bases between them. This CDR3 is CASSGNEKLFF. The DNA of the CDR3 is TGTGCCAGCAGCGGTAATGAAAAACTGTTTTTT.